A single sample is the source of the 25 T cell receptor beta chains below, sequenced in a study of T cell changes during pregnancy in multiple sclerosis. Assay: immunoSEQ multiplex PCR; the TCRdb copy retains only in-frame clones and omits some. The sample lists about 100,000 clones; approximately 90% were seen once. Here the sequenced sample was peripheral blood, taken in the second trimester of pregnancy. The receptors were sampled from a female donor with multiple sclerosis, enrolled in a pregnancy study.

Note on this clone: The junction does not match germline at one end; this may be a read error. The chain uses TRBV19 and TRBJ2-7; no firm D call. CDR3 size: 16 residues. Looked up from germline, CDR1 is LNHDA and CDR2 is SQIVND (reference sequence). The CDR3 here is CASSAPGLLPSYGQYF. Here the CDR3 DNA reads TGTGCCAGTAGCGCTCCGGGTCTTTTACCCTCCTACGGGCAGTACTTC.

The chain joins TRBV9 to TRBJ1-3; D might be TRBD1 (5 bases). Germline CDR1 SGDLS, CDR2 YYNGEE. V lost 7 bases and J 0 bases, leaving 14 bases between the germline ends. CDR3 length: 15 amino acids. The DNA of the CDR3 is TGTGCCAGCGGAGAGGGGAGGGACTCTGGAAACACCATATATTTT. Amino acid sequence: CASGEGRDSGNTIYF.

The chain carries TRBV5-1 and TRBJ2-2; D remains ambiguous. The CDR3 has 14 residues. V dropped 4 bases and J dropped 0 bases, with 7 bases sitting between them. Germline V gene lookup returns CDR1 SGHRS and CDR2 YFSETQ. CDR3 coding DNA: TGCGCCAGCAGCCCCAGGACGAACACCGGGGAGCTGTTTTTT. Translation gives CASSPRTNTGELFF.

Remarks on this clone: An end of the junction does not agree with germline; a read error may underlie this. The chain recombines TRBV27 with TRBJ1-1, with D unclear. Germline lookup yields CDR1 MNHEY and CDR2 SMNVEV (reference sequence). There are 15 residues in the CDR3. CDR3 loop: CASTLHGDMNTEAFF. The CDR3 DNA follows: TGTGCCAGCACTTTACACGGCGACATGAACACTGAAGCTTTCTTT.

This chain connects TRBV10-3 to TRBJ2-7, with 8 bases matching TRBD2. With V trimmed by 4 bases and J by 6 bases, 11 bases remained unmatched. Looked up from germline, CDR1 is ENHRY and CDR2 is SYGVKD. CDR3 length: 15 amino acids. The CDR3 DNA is TGTGCCATCAGTGGAGGGACGGGAGGGCCAGGCGAGCAGTACTTC. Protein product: CAISGGTGGPGEQYF.

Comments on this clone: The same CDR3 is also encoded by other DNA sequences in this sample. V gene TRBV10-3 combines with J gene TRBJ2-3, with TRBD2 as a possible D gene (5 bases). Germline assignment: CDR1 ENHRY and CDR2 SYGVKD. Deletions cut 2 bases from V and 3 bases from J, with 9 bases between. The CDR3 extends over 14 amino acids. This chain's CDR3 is CAISEGRGTDTQYF. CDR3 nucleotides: TGTGCCATCAGTGAGGGCCGCGGGACAGATACGCAGTATTTT.

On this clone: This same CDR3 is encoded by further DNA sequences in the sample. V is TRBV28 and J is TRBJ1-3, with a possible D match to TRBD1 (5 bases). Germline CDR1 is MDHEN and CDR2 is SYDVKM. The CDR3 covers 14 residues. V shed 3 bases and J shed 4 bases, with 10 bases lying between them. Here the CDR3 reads CASSFRGSGNTIYF. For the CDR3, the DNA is TGTGCCAGCAGTTTTAGGGGATCAGGAAACACCATATATTTT.

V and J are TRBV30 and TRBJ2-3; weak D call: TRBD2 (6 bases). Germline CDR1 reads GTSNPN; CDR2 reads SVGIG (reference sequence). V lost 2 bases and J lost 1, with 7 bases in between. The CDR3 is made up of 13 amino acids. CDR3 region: CAWSWRGTDTQYF. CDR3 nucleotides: TGTGCCTGGAGTTGGAGGGGCACAGATACGCAGTATTTT.

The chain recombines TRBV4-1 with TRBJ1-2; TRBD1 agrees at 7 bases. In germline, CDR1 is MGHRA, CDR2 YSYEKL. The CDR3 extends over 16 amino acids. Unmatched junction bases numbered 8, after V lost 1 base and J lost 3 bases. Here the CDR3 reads CASSQAGTEHYYGYTF. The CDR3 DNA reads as TGCGCCAGCAGCCAAGCCGGGACAGAACATTACTATGGCTACACCTTC.

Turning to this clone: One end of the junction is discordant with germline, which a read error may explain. The CDR3 DNA sequence: TGTGCCATCAGTAAGTCGACAGTTGACTATGGCTACACCTTC. Translating gives CAISKSTVDYGYTF. This chain connects TRBV10-3 to TRBJ1-2, with TRBD1 as a possible D gene (5 bases). This CDR3 spans 14 amino acids. The germline gives CDR1 ENHRY, CDR2 SYGVKD.

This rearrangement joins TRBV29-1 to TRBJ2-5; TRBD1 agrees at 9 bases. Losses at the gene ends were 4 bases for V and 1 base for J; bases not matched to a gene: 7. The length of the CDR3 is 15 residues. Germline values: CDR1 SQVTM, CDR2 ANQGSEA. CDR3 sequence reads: CSVASGDRVQETQYF. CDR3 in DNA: TGCAGCGTTGCCTCCGGGGACAGGGTCCAAGAGACCCAGTACTTC.

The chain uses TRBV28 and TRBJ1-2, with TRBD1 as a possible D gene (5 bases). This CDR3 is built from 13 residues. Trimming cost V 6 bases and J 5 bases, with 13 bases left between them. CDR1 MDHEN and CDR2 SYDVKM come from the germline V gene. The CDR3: CASRTGLTYGYTF. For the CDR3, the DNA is TGTGCCAGCAGAACGGGACTGACGTATGGCTACACCTTC.

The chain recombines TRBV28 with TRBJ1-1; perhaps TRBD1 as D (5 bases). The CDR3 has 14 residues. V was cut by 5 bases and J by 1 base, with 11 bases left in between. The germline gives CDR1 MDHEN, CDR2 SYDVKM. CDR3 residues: CASSQYQGNTEAFF. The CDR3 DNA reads TGTGCCAGCAGTCAGTATCAGGGGAACACTGAAGCTTTCTTT.

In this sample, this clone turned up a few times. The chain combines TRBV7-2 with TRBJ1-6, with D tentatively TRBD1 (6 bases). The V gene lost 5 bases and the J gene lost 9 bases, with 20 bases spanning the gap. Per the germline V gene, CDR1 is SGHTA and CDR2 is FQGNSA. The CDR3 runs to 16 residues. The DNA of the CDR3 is TGTGCCAGCAGCCTAAAAACAGGGTGGTTCTCTTCACCCCTCCACTTT. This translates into CASSLKTGWFSSPLHF.

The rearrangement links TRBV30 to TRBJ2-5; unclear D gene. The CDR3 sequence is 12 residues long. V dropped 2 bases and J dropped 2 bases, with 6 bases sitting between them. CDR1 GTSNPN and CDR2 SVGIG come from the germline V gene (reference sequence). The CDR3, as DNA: TGTGCCTGGAGTCCCCTACAAGAGACCCAGTACTTC. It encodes CAWSPLQETQYF.

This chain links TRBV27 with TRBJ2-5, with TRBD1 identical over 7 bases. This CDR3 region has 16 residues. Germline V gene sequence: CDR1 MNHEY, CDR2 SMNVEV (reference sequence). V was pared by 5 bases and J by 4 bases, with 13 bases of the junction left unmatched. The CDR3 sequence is CASSPSRQGLAETQYF. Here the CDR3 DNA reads TGTGCCAGCAGTCCCTCCCGACAGGGATTGGCAGAGACCCAGTACTTC.

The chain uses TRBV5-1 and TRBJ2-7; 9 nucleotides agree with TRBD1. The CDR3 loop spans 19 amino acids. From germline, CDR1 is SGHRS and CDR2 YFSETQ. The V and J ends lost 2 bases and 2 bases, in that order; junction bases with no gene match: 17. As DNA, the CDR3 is TGCGCCAGCAGCTTATACCCGCCAAATGGACAGGGGCTCACCTACGAGCAGTACTTC. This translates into CASSLYPPNGQGLTYEQYF.

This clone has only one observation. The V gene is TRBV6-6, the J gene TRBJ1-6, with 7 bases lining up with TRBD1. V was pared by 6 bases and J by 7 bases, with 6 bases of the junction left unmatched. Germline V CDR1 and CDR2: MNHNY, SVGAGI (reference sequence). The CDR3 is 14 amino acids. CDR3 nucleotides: TGTGCCAGCAGGTCACAGGGGTGGAATTCACCCCTCCACTTT. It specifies CASRSQGWNSPLHF.

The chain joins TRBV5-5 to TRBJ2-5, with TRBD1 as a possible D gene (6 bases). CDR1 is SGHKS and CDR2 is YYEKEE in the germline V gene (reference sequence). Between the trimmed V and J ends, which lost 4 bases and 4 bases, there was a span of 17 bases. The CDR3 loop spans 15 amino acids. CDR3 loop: CASSPPGTIRETQYF. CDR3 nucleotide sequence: TGTGCCAGCAGCCCCCCCGGGACAATCAGAGAGACCCAGTACTTC.

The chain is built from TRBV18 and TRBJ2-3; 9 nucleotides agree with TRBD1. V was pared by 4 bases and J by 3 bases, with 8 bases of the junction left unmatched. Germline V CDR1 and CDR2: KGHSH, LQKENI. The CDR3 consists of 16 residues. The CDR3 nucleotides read TGTGCCAGCTCACGACCGGCAGGACAGGGGACAGATACGCAGTATTTT. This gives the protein CASSRPAGQGTDTQYF.

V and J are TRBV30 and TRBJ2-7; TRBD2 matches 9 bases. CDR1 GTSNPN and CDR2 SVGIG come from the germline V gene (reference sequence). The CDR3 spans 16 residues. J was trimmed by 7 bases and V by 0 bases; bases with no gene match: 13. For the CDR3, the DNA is TGTGCCTGGAGTGTACCGGCCCTAGCGGGGCCTTTGGAGCAGTACTTC. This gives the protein CAWSVPALAGPLEQYF. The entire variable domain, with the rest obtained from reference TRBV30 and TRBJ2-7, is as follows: SQTIHQWPATLVQPVGSPLSLECTVEGTSNPNLYWYRQAAGRGLQLLFYSVGIGQISSEVPQNLSASRPQDRQFILSSKKLLLSDSGFYLCAWSVPALAGPLEQYFGPGTRLTVT.

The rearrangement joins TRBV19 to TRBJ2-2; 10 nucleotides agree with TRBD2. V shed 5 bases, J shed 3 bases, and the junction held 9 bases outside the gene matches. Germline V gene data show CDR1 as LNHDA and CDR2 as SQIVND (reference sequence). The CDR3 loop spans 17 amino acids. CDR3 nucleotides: TGTGCCAGTAGTGGGACTAGCGCCTCACCGTACACCGGGGAGCTGTTTTTT. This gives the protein CASSGTSASPYTGELFF.

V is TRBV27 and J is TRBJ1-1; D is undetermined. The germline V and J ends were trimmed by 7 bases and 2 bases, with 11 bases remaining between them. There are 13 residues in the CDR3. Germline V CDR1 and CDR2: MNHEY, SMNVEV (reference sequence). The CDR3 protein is CASTPGENTEAFF. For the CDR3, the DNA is TGTGCCAGCACTCCCGGGGAAAACACTGAAGCTTTCTTT.

DNA of the CDR3: TGTGCCAGCAGCCCAATTACTAGCGGCGGCACAGATACGCAGTATTTT. Amino acid sequence: CASSPITSGGTDTQYF. The chain employs TRBV7-3 and TRBJ2-3; 8 nucleotides align to TRBD2. Germline trimming cut 5 bases from V and 1 base from J; bases unmatched to any gene: 8. In germline, CDR1 is SGHTA, CDR2 FQGTGA. The CDR3 sequence is 16 residues long.

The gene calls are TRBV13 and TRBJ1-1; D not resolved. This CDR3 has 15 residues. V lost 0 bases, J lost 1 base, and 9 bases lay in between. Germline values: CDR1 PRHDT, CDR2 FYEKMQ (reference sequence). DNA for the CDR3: TGTGCCAGCAGCTTAGGTCCGGGGAGGAACACTGAAGCTTTCTTT. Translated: CASSLGPGRNTEAFF.